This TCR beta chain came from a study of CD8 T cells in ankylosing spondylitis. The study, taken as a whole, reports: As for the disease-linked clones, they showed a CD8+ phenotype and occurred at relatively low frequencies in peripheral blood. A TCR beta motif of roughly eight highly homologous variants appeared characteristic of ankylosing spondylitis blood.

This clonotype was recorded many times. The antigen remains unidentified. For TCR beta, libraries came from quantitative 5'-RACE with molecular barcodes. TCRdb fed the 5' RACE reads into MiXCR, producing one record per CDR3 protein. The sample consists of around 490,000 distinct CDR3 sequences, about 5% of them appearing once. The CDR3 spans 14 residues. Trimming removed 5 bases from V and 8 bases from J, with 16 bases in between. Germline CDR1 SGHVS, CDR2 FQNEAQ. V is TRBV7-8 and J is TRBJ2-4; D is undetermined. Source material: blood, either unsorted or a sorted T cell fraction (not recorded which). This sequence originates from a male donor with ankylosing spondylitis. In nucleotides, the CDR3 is TGTGCCAGCAGCGCCGGCCCCCGAATGGACATTCAGTACTTC. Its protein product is CASSAGPRMDIQYF.